The present T cell receptor (beta chain) was sequenced within a study of Graves' ophthalmopathy and Graves' hyperthyroidism. Details on this clonotype: The target antigen is unknown.

CDR1 and CDR2 (germline): KGHSH, LQKENI. Trimming cost V 3 bases and J 6 bases, with 17 bases left between them. The CDR3 totals 15 residues. Whole-study results and caveats: Most expanded clonotypes from thyroid (those above 0.001 frequency) were also found in blood.

Amplification of TCR beta CDR3 regions used RNA transcripts. An opening RT-PCR round employed HTBI primers and preceded a second-round multiplex PCR. A single record per CDR3 protein comes from TCRdb applying MiXCR to the multiplex PCR reads. The sample contains hundreds of thousands of distinct CDR3 sequences, 22% of which appear only once. The genes are TRBV18 and TRBJ1-1; D possibly corresponds to TRBD1 (5 bases). Sample: peripheral blood. The clonotype comes from a woman aged 18-35 years with stable Graves' hyperthyroidism. Some clones in this sample may be carry-over from other donors' samples. The CDR3 DNA reads as TGTGCCAGCTCACCTCAGGGCGGCCGTATCTCTGAAGCTTTCTTT. Its translation: CASSPQGGRISEAFF.